These 26 T cell receptor beta chains share one sample of origin, sequenced in a study of shared clonotypes between healthy human individuals. Measured with immunoSEQ multiplex PCR; TCRdb has only the in-frame clones, and not every one. The sample carries more than 2 million clones, more than 90% recorded once. The sample was naive CD4+ T cells sorted from blood. Subset here: CD45RA+ positively selected. The receptors stem from a man aged 18 to 35 in good health.

The rearrangement links TRBV7-2 to TRBJ2-1, with 7 bases that match TRBD2. Germline CDR1 is SGHTA and CDR2 is FQGNSA. Trimming cost V 1 base and J 7 bases; bases outside gene matches: 7. The CDR3 consists of 15 residues. In nucleotides, the CDR3 is TGTGCCAGCAGCTTAGGTGGCAGCGGGAAAAATGAGCAGTTCTTC. This codes for CASSLGGSGKNEQFF.

The V call is TRBV9, the J call TRBJ2-1; tentative D call: TRBD2 (5 bases). Trimming took off 0 bases at V and 7 bases at J, with 14 bases between the two ends. From germline, CDR1 is SGDLS and CDR2 YYNGEE. There are 15 residues in the CDR3. CDR3 DNA sequence: TGTGCCAGCAGCGTAGGTCTCGGGAATGTTAATGAGCAGTTCTTC. Translating gives CASSVGLGNVNEQFF.

The chain employs TRBV6-1 and TRBJ2-1; 8 nucleotides align to TRBD1. The CDR3 spans 14 residues. V trimming: 4 bases; J trimming: 6 bases; junction bases outside the gene matches: 5. Germline V CDR1 and CDR2: MNHNS, SASEGT. CDR3 nucleotide sequence: TGTGCCAGCAGTGGGTCGGACAGGGTCAATGAGCAGTTCTTC. Translated, it gives CASSGSDRVNEQFF.

The V and J genes are TRBV2 and TRBJ1-5; D gene ambiguous. The V and J ends lost 8 bases and 1 base respectively, with 6 bases between them. The CDR3 covers 12 residues. From germline, CDR1 is SNHLY and CDR2 FYNNEI. CDR3 sequence: CASRMSNQPQHF. DNA for the CDR3: TGTGCCAGCCGGATGAGCAATCAGCCCCAGCATTTT.

The rearrangement joins TRBV7-2 to TRBJ2-1, with 10 nucleotides matching TRBD2. The ends lost 5 bases at V and 5 bases at J; junction bases unmatched: 9. CDR3 length: 16 residues. Germline CDR1 and CDR2: SGHTA and FQGNSA. The chain's CDR3 is CASSPRGGLADNEQFF. The CDR3 DNA reads TGTGCCAGCAGCCCCCGGGGAGGACTAGCGGACAATGAGCAGTTCTTC.

The chain has TRBV5-1 and TRBJ1-4, with unresolved D. This CDR3 has 15 amino acids. Deletions cut 0 bases from V and 5 bases from J, with 11 bases between. CDR1 SGHRS and CDR2 YFSETQ come from the germline V gene. The CDR3 sequence is CASSLEVGRNEKLFF. The CDR3, as DNA: TGCGCCAGCAGCTTGGAGGTGGGCCGGAATGAAAAACTGTTTTTT.

The gene calls are TRBV6-5 and TRBJ2-3, with TRBD1 as a possible D gene (5 bases). V was trimmed by 8 bases and J by 4 bases, leaving 16 bases between them. The CDR3 spans 14 residues. Germline lookup yields CDR1 MNHEY and CDR2 SVGAGI. Here the CDR3 DNA reads TGTGCCAGCTCTAGGGGTAGGGGTGCAGATACGCAGTATTTT. It translates to CASSRGRGADTQYF.

With regard to this clone: The same CDR3 also results from other DNA sequences found in this sample. CDR3 DNA sequence: TGTGCCAGCAGTAGGGGACTACAAAGCTCCTACGAGCAGTACTTC. Its protein is CASSRGLQSSYEQYF. The V and J genes are TRBV6-5 and TRBJ2-7; 7 bases match TRBD2. The germline CDR1 and CDR2 sequences are MNHEY and SVGAGI. J was trimmed by 0 bases and V by 5 bases; bases with no gene match: 7. The CDR3 covers 15 residues.

This clone was seen just once. The chain recombines TRBV6-6 with TRBJ2-7; D may correspond to TRBD1 or TRBD2 (7 bases each). The CDR3 sequence is 16 residues long. CDR1 is MNHNY and CDR2 is SVGAGI in the germline V gene (reference sequence). Trimming removed 4 bases from V and 4 bases from J, with 20 bases in between. The CDR3 sequence is CASSSPGGQLPYEQYF. The DNA of the CDR3 is TGTGCCAGCAGTTCCCCGGGGGGACAGTTGCCTTACGAGCAGTACTTC.

V usage is TRBV7-2 and J usage is TRBJ2-5, with TRBD1 identical over 8 bases. This CDR3 region has 14 residues. V trimming: 3 bases; J trimming: 6 bases; junction bases outside the gene matches: 6. From germline, CDR1 is SGHTA and CDR2 FQGNSA. CDR3 DNA: TGTGCCAGCAGCTTGGGGACAGGAGCTAAGACCCAGTACTTC. Its translation: CASSLGTGAKTQYF.

The V gene is TRBV28, the J gene TRBJ1-6; unclear D gene. V lost 7 bases and J 10 bases, leaving 17 bases between the germline ends. This CDR3 comprises 14 residues. Germline values: CDR1 MDHEN, CDR2 SYDVKM. The CDR3 spells CASNVDDRLSPLHF. In nucleotides, the CDR3 is TGTGCCAGCAACGTCGACGATCGGTTATCACCCCTCCACTTT. Together with reference TRBV28 and TRBJ1-6, the CDR3 gives the full variable domain: DVKVTQSSRYLVKRTGEKVFLECVQDMDHENMFWYRQDPGLGLRLIYFSYDVKMKEKGDIPEGYSVSREKKERFSLILESASTNQTSMYLCASNVDDRLSPLHFGNGTRLTVT.

The chain combines TRBV27 with TRBJ1-5; D possibly corresponds to TRBD1 (5 bases). CDR1 is MNHEY and CDR2 is SMNVEV in the germline V gene (reference sequence). This CDR3 spans 16 amino acids. The germline V and J ends were trimmed by 5 bases and 0 bases, with 14 bases remaining between them. The CDR3 nucleotides are TGTGCCAGCAGTCCCCGTTGGGGGTCTAGCAATCAGCCCCAGCATTTT. Translation: CASSPRWGSSNQPQHF.

The rearrangement links TRBV18 to TRBJ2-1; D remains unclear. The germline V and J ends were trimmed by 5 bases and 7 bases, with 18 bases remaining between them. The CDR3 contains 15 residues. CDR1 is KGHSH and CDR2 is LQKENI in the germline V gene. The CDR3 loop is CASSMQNNPKNEQFF. DNA for the CDR3: TGTGCCAGCTCAATGCAGAATAATCCTAAAAATGAGCAGTTCTTC.

The J gene is TRBJ2-2, the V gene TRBV11-3, with D possibly matching TRBD2 (6 bases). This CDR3 contains 15 residues. V lost 1 base to trimming and J lost 0 bases, with 6 bases between them. Germline lookup yields CDR1 SGHNT and CDR2 YENEEA. In DNA form, the CDR3 reads TGTGCCAGCAGCTTAGCGGGGGCGAACACCGGGGAGCTGTTTTTT. This codes for CASSLAGANTGELFF.

This clone was observed a few times. The rearrangement uses TRBV20-1 and TRBJ1-4; D gene uncertain. Germline CDR1 reads DFQATT; CDR2 reads SNEGSKA (reference sequence). This CDR3 contains 11 residues. Trimming removed 8 bases from V and 8 bases from J, with 12 bases in between. The CDR3 sequence: CSFGSSEKLFF. Here the CDR3 DNA reads TGCAGTTTCGGATCGAGCGAAAAACTGTTTTTT.

Comment on this clone: At one boundary the junction diverges from the germline segment, which might be a read error. The J gene is TRBJ1-6, the V gene TRBV19; the D is unclear. The length of the CDR3 is 14 residues. Germline CDR1 reads LNHDA; CDR2 reads SQIVND (reference sequence). The CDR3 region has the DNA TGTGCTAGTAGTCAGTACTCCTATAATTCACCCCTCCACTTT. The encoded protein is CASSQYSYNSPLHF.

This chain joins TRBV30 and TRBJ2-3; a weak D match, TRBD2 (6 bases). The CDR3 consists of 10 residues. Germline CDR1 is GTSNPN and CDR2 is SVGIG (reference sequence). The CDR3 reads CAYGGYTQYF. DNA for the CDR3: TGTGCTTACGGGGGATATACGCAGTATTTT.

The chain links TRBV10-3 to TRBJ2-1; 7 nucleotides agree with TRBD2. The CDR3 sequence is 17 residues long. CDR1 and CDR2 (germline): ENHRY, SYGVKD. V was clipped by 4 bases and J by 2 bases; unmatched bases: 11. CDR3 amino acids: CAISARVLAEAYNEQFF. DNA for the CDR3: TGTGCCATCAGTGCGCGGGTTCTAGCGGAGGCCTACAATGAGCAGTTCTTC.

For the CDR3, the DNA is TGTGCCAGCAGTGAGGTCCAGGCTGAGCAGTTCTTC. Its translation: CASSEVQAEQFF. The rearrangement joins TRBV25-1 to TRBJ2-1; no clear D gene. V lost 3 bases, J lost 9 bases, and 9 bases lay in between. The CDR3 runs 12 residues. Germline CDR1 is MGHDK and CDR2 is SYGVNS.

This clone has a single count. Additional DNA sequences in this sample encode the identical CDR3. The chain carries TRBV2 and TRBJ2-2; TRBD1 agrees at 7 bases. The J segment lost 0 bases and the V segment lost 5 bases, leaving 3 bases of the junction unmatched. The CDR3 extends over 15 amino acids. The germline V gene encodes CDR1 SNHLY and CDR2 FYNNEI. The CDR3 DNA is TGTGCCAGCAGTCAGACAGGGTCGAACACCGGGGAGCTGTTTTTT. Amino acids: CASSQTGSNTGELFF. The full variable domain, completed using reference TRBV2 and TRBJ2-2, is EPEVTQTPSHQVTQMGQEVILRCVPISNHLYFYWYRQILGQKVEFLVSFYNNEISEKSEIFDDQFSVERPDGSNFTLKIRSTKLEDSAMYFCASSQTGSNTGELFFGEGSRLTVL.

The chain recombines TRBV6-6 with TRBJ1-2, with TRBD1 matching 9 bases. V shed 6 bases, J shed 1 base, and the junction held 3 bases outside the gene matches. The CDR3 consists of 14 residues. Germline-derived CDR1 and CDR2 are MNHNY and SVGAGI (reference sequence). In DNA, the CDR3 is TGTGCCAGCAGACGGACAGGGGATAACTATGGCTACACCTTC. Translated, it gives CASRRTGDNYGYTF.

The chain employs TRBV10-3 and TRBJ2-3; D gene unclear. The CDR3 consists of 12 residues. Trimming stripped 10 bases from V and 0 bases from J, with 8 bases between. CDR1 and CDR2 from the germline V gene are ENHRY and SYGVKD. The DNA of the CDR3 is TGTGCCAATGGGCTTAGCACAGATACGCAGTATTTT. Translated: CANGLSTDTQYF.

As regards this clone: Other DNA sequences within the sample encode an identical CDR3. The chain joins TRBV20-1 to TRBJ2-1; D is unresolved. The CDR3 has 10 amino acids. Trimming removed 3 bases from V and 8 bases from J, with 5 bases in between. Germline loops: CDR1 DFQATT, CDR2 SNEGSKA (reference sequence). The CDR3 spells CSASSYEQFF. In nucleotides, the CDR3 is TGCAGTGCTAGTAGTTATGAGCAGTTCTTC.

The V and J genes are TRBV18 and TRBJ1-1; the D is unclear. The CDR3 has 14 residues. The germline V gene encodes CDR1 KGHSH and CDR2 LQKENI. The V and J ends lost 10 bases and 1 base respectively, with 16 bases between them. DNA of the CDR3: TGTGCCACCCACTTGAAGGAGGGGAACACTGAAGCTTTCTTT. It yields the protein CATHLKEGNTEAFF.

The rearrangement joins TRBV4-1 to TRBJ2-1; D gene unclear. Germline V CDR1 and CDR2: MGHRA, YSYEKL. The germline V and J ends were trimmed by 1 base and 8 bases, with 15 bases remaining between them. The CDR3 covers 15 residues. As DNA, the CDR3 is TGCGCCAGCAGCCAAGTAGGGTCAGTTAAGTATGAGCAGTTCTTC. The encoded protein is CASSQVGSVKYEQFF.

Note on this clone: Different DNA sequences within this sample yield the same CDR3. J is TRBJ2-2 and V is TRBV9; 7 nucleotides align to TRBD1. The CDR3 runs to 15 residues. CDR1 and CDR2 (germline): SGDLS, YYNGEE. The V gene end was trimmed by 2 bases and the J gene end by 0 bases; junction bases not matched to a gene: 1. The CDR3: CASSVGTANTGELFF. The CDR3 DNA follows: TGTGCCAGCAGCGTCGGGACAGCGAACACCGGGGAGCTGTTTTTT.